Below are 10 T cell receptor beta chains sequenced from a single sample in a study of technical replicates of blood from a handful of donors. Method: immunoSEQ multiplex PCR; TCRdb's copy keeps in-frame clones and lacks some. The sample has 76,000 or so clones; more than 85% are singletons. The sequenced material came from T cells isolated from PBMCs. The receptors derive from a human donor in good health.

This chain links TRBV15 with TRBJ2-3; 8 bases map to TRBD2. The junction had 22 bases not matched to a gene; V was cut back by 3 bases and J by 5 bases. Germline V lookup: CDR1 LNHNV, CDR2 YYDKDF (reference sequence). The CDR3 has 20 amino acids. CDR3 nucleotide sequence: TGTGCCACCAGCAGGGATTGGGGAGGGAGCGGGAGACGGGTTGGAGATACGCAGTATTTT. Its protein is CATSRDWGGSGRRVGDTQYF.

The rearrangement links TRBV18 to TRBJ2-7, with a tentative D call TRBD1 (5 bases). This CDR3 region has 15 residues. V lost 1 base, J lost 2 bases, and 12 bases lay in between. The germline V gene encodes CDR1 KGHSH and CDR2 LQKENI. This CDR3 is CASSPQGRGTYEQYF. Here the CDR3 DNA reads TGTGCCAGCTCACCACAGGGGCGAGGTACCTACGAGCAGTACTTC. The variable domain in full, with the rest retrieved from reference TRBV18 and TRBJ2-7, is NAGVMQNPRHLVRRRGQEARLRCSPMKGHSHVYWYRQLPEEGLKFMVYLQKENIIDESGMPKERFSAEFPKEGPSILRIQQVVRGDSAAYFCASSPQGRGTYEQYFGPGTRLTVT.

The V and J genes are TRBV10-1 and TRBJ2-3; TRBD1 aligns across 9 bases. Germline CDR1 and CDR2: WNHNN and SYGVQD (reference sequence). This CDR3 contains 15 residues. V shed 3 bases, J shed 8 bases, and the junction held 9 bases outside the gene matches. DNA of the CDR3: TGCGCCAGCAGTGACGACAGGGGGTCCTCAGTTACGCAGTATTTT. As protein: CASSDDRGSSVTQYF.

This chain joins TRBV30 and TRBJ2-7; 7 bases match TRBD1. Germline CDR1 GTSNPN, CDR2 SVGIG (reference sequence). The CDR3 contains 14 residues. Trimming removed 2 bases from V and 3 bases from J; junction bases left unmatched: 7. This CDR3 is CAWSQPGTVYEQYF. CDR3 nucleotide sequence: TGTGCCTGGAGTCAACCTGGGACAGTCTACGAGCAGTACTTC.

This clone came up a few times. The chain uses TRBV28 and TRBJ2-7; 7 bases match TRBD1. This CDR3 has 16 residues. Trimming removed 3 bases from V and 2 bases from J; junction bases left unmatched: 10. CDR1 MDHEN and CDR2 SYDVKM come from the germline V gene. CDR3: CASSFFPGQSTYEQYF. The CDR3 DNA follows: TGTGCCAGCAGTTTTTTTCCGGGACAGAGTACCTACGAGCAGTACTTC.

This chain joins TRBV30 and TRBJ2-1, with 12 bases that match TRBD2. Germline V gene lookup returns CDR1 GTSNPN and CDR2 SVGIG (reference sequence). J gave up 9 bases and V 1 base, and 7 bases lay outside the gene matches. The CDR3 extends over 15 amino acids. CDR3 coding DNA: TGTGCCTGGAGTGGTTCTCTAGCGGGGGGGGTTGAGCAGTTCTTC. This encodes CAWSGSLAGGVEQFF.

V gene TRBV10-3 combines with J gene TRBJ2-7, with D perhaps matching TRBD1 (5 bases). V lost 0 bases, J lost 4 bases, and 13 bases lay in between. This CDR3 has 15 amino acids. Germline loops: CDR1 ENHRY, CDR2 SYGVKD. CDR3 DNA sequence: TGTGCCATCAGTGAGTCGATGATGCGACAGTACGAGCAGTACTTC. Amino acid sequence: CAISESMMRQYEQYF.

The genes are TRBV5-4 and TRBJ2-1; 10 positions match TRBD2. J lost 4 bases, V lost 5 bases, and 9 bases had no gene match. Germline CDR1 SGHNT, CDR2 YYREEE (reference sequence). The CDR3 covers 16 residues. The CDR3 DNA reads TGTGCCAGCAGTCTAGGAAGCGGGGGGGCGTACAATGAGCAGTTCTTC. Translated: CASSLGSGGAYNEQFF.

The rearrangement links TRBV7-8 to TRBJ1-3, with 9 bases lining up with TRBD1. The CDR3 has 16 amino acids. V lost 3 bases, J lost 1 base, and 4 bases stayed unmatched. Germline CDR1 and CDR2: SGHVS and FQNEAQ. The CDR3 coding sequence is TGTGCCAGCAGCTTGCCGGGACAGGGTTCTGGAAACACCATATATTTT. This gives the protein CASSLPGQGSGNTIYF.

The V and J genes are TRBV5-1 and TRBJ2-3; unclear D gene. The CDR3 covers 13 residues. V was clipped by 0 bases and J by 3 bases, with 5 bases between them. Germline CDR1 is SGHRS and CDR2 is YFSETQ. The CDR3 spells CASSLESTDTQYF. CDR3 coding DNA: TGCGCCAGCAGCTTGGAATCGACAGATACGCAGTATTTT.